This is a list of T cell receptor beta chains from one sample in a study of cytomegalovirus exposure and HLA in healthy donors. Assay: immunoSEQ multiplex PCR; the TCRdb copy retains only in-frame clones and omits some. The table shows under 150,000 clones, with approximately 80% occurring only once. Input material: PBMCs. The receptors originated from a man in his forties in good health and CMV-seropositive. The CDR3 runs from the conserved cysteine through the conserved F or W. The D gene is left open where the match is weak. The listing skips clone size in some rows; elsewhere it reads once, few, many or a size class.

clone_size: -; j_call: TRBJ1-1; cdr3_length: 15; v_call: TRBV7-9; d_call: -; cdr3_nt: TGTGCCAGCAGCTTAGTTGGCTTGGAGGAGACTGAAGCTTTCTTT; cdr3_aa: CASSLVGLEETEAFF
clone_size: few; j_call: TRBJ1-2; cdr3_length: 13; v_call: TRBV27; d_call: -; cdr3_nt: TGTGCCAGCAGTTTCGGAACGGGGAATGGCTACACCTTC; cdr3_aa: CASSFGTGNGYTF
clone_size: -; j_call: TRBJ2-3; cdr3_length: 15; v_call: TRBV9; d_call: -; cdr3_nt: TGTGCCAGCAGCGGACAGGGCCGGGGGACAGATACGCAGTATTTT; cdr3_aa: CASSGQGRGTDTQYF
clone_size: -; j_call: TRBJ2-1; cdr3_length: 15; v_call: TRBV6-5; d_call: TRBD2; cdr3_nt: TGTGCCAGCAGTCGTAGCGGGGGTCGAGACAATGAGCAGTTCTTC; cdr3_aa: CASSRSGGRDNEQFF
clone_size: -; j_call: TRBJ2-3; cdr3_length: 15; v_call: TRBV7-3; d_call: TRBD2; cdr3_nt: TGTGCCAGCAGCGGCGGGGGGACTTACACAGATACGCAGTATTTT; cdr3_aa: CASSGGGTYTDTQYF
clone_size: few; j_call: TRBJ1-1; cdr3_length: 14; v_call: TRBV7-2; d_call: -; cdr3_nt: TGTGCCAGCAGCTCCTGGGGAGGGCGGACTGAAGCTTTCTTT; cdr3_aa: CASSSWGGRTEAFF
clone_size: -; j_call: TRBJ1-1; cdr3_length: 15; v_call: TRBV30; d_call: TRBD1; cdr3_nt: TGTGCCTGGAGTGTGCTTGACAGGGCTAACACTGAAGCTTTCTTT; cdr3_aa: CAWSVLDRANTEAFF
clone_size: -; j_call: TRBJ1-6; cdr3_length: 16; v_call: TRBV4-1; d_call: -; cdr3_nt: TGCGCCAGCAGCCAATACGTGCAGGGAAGTGATTCACCCCTCCACTTT; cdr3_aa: CASSQYVQGSDSPLHF
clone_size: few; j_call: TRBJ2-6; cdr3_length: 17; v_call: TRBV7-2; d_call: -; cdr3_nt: TGTGCCAGCAGCCAGTTCCGGGTTGCCTCTGGGGCCAACGTCCTGACTTTC; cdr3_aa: CASSQFRVASGANVLTF
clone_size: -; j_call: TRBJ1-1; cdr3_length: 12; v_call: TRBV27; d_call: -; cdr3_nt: TGTGCCAGCAGTTCTGGAGGACTTGAAGCTTTCTTT; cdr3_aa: CASSSGGLEAFF
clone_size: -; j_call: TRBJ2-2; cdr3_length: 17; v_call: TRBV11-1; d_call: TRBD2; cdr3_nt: TGTGCCAGCAGCACCCCCAGGGAGGGTAGGCACACCGGGGAGCTGTTTTTT; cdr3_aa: CASSTPREGRHTGELFF
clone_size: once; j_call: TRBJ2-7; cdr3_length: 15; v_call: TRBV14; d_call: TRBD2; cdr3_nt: TGTGCCAGCAGCCAAGCTCTAGCGGGAGCCTACGAGCAGTACTTC; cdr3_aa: CASSQALAGAYEQYF
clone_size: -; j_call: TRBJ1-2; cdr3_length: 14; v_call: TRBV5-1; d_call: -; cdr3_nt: TGCGCCAGCAGCGGAGGACAGATTAACTATGGCTACACCTTC; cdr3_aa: CASSGGQINYGYTF
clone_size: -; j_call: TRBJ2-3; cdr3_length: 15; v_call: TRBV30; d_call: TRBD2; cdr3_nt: TGTGCCTGGAGGGCGGCGGGGGGAGTTCTTGATACGCAGTATTTT; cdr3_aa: CAWRAAGGVLDTQYF
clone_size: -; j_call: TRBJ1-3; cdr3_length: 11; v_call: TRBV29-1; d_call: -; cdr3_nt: TGCAGCGCCCGACAGGACTACACCATATATTTT; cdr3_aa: CSARQDYTIYF
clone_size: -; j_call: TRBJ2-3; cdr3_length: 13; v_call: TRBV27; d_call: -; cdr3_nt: TGTGCCAGCAGTTTACTTGGGCGAGATACGCAGTATTTT; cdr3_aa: CASSLLGRDTQYF
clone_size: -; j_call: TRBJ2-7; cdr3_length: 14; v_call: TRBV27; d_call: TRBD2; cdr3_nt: TGTGCCAGCAGGAGGGAGGGAAGCTCCTACGAGCAGTACTTC; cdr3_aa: CASRREGSSYEQYF
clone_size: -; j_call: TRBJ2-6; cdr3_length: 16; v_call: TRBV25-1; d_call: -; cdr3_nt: TGTGCCAGCAGTGGGGGGGTAGATTCAGGGGCCAACGTCCTGACTTTC; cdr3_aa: CASSGGVDSGANVLTF
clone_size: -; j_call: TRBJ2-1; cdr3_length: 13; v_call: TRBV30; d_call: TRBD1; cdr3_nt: TGTGCCACCACGGGACAGATATACAATGAGCAGTTCTTC; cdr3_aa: CATTGQIYNEQFF
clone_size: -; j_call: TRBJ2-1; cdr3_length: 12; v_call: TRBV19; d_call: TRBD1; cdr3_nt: TGTGCCACTAATGACAGGGGGAATGAGCAGTTCTTC; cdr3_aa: CATNDRGNEQFF
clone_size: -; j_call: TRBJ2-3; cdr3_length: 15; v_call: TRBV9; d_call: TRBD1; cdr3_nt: TGTGCCAGCAGTCCACAGGGGGCGTCTGCAGATACGCAGTATTTT; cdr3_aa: CASSPQGASADTQYF
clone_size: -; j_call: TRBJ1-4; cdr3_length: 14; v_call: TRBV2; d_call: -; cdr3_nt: TGTGCCAGCAGAGGCGGCCCCTGGGATGAAAAACTGTTTTTT; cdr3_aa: CASRGGPWDEKLFF
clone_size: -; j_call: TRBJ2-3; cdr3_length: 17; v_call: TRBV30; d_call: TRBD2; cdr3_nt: TGTGCCTGGAGTAGGCCTCACGGGAGGGCCCGGCCAGATACGCAGTATTTT; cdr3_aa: CAWSRPHGRARPDTQYF
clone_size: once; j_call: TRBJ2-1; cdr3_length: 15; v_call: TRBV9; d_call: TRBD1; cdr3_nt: TGTGCCAGCAGCGTAACAGGGGGCGTCGGCAATGAGCAGTTCTTC; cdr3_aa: CASSVTGGVGNEQFF
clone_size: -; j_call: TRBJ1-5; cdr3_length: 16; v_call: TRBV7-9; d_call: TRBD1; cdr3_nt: TGTTCCAGCAGCTCCACGACAGGGGTCGACAATCAGCCCCAGCATTTT; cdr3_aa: CSSSSTTGVDNQPQHF
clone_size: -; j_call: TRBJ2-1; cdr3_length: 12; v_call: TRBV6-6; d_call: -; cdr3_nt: TGTGCCAGCAGGTCTACCTACAATGAGCAGTTCTTC; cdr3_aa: CASRSTYNEQFF
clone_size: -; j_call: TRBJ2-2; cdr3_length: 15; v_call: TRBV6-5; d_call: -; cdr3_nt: TGTGCCAGCAGGCGGGACAGCGCGAACACCGGGGAGCTGTTTTTT; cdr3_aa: CASRRDSANTGELFF